The sample holds a few counts of the clone carrying this T cell receptor (beta chain). This entry belongs to a study of identical twins. V was clipped by 6 bases and J by 3 bases, with 11 bases between them. CDR1 is KGHSH, CDR2 LQKENI, per germline. There are 13 residues in the CDR3. A single record per CDR3 protein comes from TCRdb applying MiXCR to the 5' RACE reads. Here the sample spans about 280,000 distinct CDR3 sequences, 8% to 9% being singletons. This sample also belongs to another study, concerning yellow fever vaccine responses in identical twins. From that report: Convergence reportedly seemed to mark part of the twins' vaccine T cell response, with personalization marking the rest.

The TCR originated in a woman between 18 and 29 years old in good health. The sequenced sample was memory (CD45RO+) T cells sorted from blood. The chain is built from TRBV18 and TRBJ1-2; the D is unclear. The CDR3 reads CASSPGLHYGYTF. The CDR3 DNA follows: TGTGCCAGCTCCCCCGGGCTTCACTATGGCTACACCTTC.